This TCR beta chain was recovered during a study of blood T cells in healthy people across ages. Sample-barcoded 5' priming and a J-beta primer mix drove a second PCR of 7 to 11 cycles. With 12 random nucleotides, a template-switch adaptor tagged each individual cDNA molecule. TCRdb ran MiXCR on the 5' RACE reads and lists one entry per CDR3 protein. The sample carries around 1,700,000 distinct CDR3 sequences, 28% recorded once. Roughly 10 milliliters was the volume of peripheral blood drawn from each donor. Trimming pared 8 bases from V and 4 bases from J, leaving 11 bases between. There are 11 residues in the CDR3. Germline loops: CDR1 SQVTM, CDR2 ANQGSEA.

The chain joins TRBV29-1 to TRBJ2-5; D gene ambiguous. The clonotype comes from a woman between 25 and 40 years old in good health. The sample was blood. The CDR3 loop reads CSLTLGETQYF. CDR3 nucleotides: TGCAGCCTGACCCTCGGAGAGACCCAGTACTTC.